This TCR beta chain was identified during a study of human T cells and chemical hapten exposure (dated by TCRdb to the early 2020s). A note on the overall study: For sensitization, 2% DPC in acetone was applied to a 2 cm by 2 cm area of upper inner arm skin. Patients additionally received weekly therapeutic DPC doses to the scalp throughout the approximately 24-week study period. Patch testing was done on the upper back using Finn chambers containing 0.01% DPC, and results were scored after 6 days according to International Contact Dermatitis Research Group standards. Most of the patients in the cohort were female, and the cohort covered alopecia areata with under or over 50% scalp involvement, alopecia totalis and alopecia universalis. Libraries were pooled for sequencing, and per-sample TCR yields varied mainly because of small differences in library volumes within the pool. Peripheral blood TCR repertoire changes were tracked in vivo in alopecia patients during primary and secondary sensitization to the hapten diphenylcyclopropenone (DPC). Blood samples were taken from patients before sensitization (week 0) and then at 2, 6 and about 24 weeks after DPC sensitization. For TCR sequencing, blood came from 25 to 35 alopecia patients at anywhere from one to four time points (pre-sensitization, 2, 6 and 24 weeks). Study-wide findings and limitations: DPC sensitization did not change the number of TCRs with a frequency above 1 in 1000, and there was no evidence of changes in global repertoire structure. Expanded TCRs formed significantly more large CDR3 similarity clusters than pre-sensitization or healthy control sets, consistent with antigen-driven responses. Alopecia, a presumed autoimmune disease, was present in all patients, so the immune response of the patients might differ from that of healthy individuals. Patch test score correlated positively with the number of PT1 expanded TCRs, reaching significance at thresholds 8, 16 and 32 but not at 4. After repeated subsampling, the strength of the expansion versus patch-test correlation and the threshold at which it became significant changed.

Libraries were made using RACE. Sequenced using a NextSeq 500. During library preparation, unique molecular identifiers were attached to individual cDNA molecules so that TCRs could be counted in a quantitative, reproducible way. Both TCR alpha and TCR beta chains were sequenced from each blood RNA sample. On the authors' methods: The median number of TCRs per sample was some 100,000, ranging from about 20,000 to 690,600. The Decombinator software suite was used to annotate the V, J and CDR3 of the TCR reads. For the PS versus PT1 abundance plots, all samples were subsampled to the same number of TCRs (28,000). Expanded TCRs were defined as absent before sensitization and observed at least eight times at the 2-week time point. TCRdb reran the public reads through fastp at Q25 and MiXCR, keeping productive beta chains. For every CDR3 protein sequence, its rows merge into one entry that carries the most common genes and DNA. TCRdb, rather than the study authors, made the V and J calls. The sample table lists around 350,000 distinct CDR3 sequences, approximately 5% of them with a count of one. The ten largest clones capture about 8.2% of the sample.

At least ten counts were recorded for this clonotype. No antigen is known for it. Base qualities are not provided; no much larger clone lies one nucleotide away. What the time point label conveys for this sample: pre-sensitization, week 0. The sample's treatment or condition label, in plain terms: therapeutic diphenylcyclopropenone sensitization with weekly scalp DPC. At every patch-test visit, the blood draw took place before the patch test was put on. Patients were considered eligible if aged 18 to 70, diagnosed with alopecia and deemed suitable for DPC therapy, and patients were excluded if pregnant. Total RNA was extracted from unfractionated whole blood collected in Tempus Blood RNA tubes. The sample here was whole blood, taken in connection with sensitization to the hapten diphenylcyclopropenone (DPC). The TCR comes from a woman aged 18-29 years with alopecia areata. Some clones in this sample may be carry-over from other donors' samples.

The CDR3 amino acid sequence is: CASSYSVREKLFF. The nucleotide sequence is given as TGTGCCAGCAGTTACTCGGTGCGCGAAAAACTGTTTTTT. The V gene is TRBV6-5 and the J gene is TRBJ1-4; no D segment can be confidently identified. The germline V gene encodes CDR1 MNHEY and CDR2 SVGAGI. The CDR3 numbers 13 residues from cysteine through phenylalanine. The DNA shown is the 39-base CDR3, in frame from base 1. V and J are truncated by 0 bases and 8 bases respectively, leaving an intervening sequence of 7 bases.